This T cell receptor (beta chain) was captured in a study of T cell repertoires in cytomegalovirus infection. The overall study: Evidence of both CMV infection and a matching HLA type came from public TCR beta signatures.

In TCRdb, the reads were re-called with MiXCR into one record per CDR3 protein. Of more than 90,000 distinct CDR3 sequences listed, about 9.4% were seen once; the top ten hold approximately 33%. Overall study results and limits: Within the response measured ex vivo, HLA-C-restricted CMV-specific TCR beta clonotypes were dominant. CMV carriers having the relevant HLA were flagged by cumulative public TCR beta family frequency.

Comment on this clonotype: The target antigen is unknown.

The CDR3 has 14 residues. Germline CDR1 and CDR2: SGHDT and YYEEEE. V gave up 1 base and J gave up 4 bases, with 11 bases separating them. The gene calls are TRBV5-6 and TRBJ2-5; no definite D call. This clonotype was sampled from a human donor in good health (CMV status not recorded). Some clones in this sample may be carry-over from other donors' samples. What was sequenced was PBMCs, sequenced either directly or after in vitro stimulation (not recorded which). This chain's CDR3 is CASSLRVGRETQYF. The DNA of the CDR3 is TGTGCCAGCAGCTTGAGGGTCGGGCGAGAGACCCAGTACTTC.